The sequence of this T cell receptor (beta chain) was determined in a study of T-cell reconstitution after alpha-beta-depleted transplantation in children. Unique molecular identifiers were incorporated during preparation of the TCRbeta library. In TCRdb, the PCR reads were re-called with MiXCR into one record per CDR3 protein. The table shows 250,000 to 300,000 distinct CDR3 sequences, with 10% occurring only once. From germline, CDR1 is SNHLY and CDR2 FYNNEI. This CDR3 comprises 15 residues. V lost 5 bases and J lost 2, with 10 bases in between. This clonotype came up many times. The genes are TRBV2 and TRBJ2-6, with D possibly matching TRBD1 (6 bases). The material was PBMCs, obtained before TCRalphabeta/CD19-depleted stem cell transplant. The receptor was derived from a boy less than two years old with acute myeloid leukemia, due to receive a stem cell transplant. The CDR3 bases are TGTGCCAGCAGTTTTTACAGGGCTGGGGCCAACGTCCTGACTTTC. Translated: CASSFYRAGANVLTF.